This TCR beta chain was identified in a study of cytomegalovirus exposure and HLA in healthy donors. Overall study: HLA-typed donors were the source of 83 million or so unique TCRs, which an early data release held. Study-level points and caveats: Researchers reported in a later analysis that a missense DCLRE1C variant was tied to TCR beta V- and J-gene trimming. Upon later analysis, HLA-associated TCR beta chains proved more clonally expanded than other, equally common chains.

In the case of this clone: Its antigen is as yet unknown.

13 Jbeta primers and 60 Vbeta primers were used for the PCR. Here immunoSEQ multiplex PCR was the method, and the copy in TCRdb shows in-frame clones only, minus some. This sample yields approximately 24,000 clones, of which under 70% are seen a single time; 3.5% to 4.5% belongs to the top ten. This receptor was obtained from a woman between 45 and 60 years old in good health and CMV-seronegative. Material for sequencing was PBMCs.

For the CDR3, the DNA is TGTGCCAGCAGCGCGGGACAGGGGAGAGACGAGCAGTACTTC. Amino acid sequence: CASSAGQGRDEQYF. The chain has TRBV6-1 and TRBJ2-7, with TRBD1 matching 10 bases. Germline CDR1 MNHNS, CDR2 SASEGT. V trimming: 6 bases; J trimming: 5 bases; junction bases outside the gene matches: 7. The CDR3 spans 14 residues.